This T cell receptor beta chain was obtained from a study of blood T cells in healthy people across ages. Primed by a sample-barcoded 5' primer and a J-beta primer mix, a second PCR proceeded for about 7 to 11 cycles. TCRdb independently ran MiXCR on the 5' RACE reads; one entry per CDR3 protein. The sample shows some 800,000 distinct CDR3 sequences, about 42% of them seen only once. Trimming removed 5 bases from V and 7 bases from J; junction bases left unmatched: 10. The CDR3 is 14 residues long. CDR1 and CDR2 from the germline V gene are DFQATT and SNEGSKA (reference sequence). The origin of this receptor is a man aged 55 to 70 in good health. Input material: blood. V and J are TRBV20-1 and TRBJ2-7, with 11 bases matching TRBD2. CDR3 DNA sequence: TGCAGTGCTTCTAGCGGGGGGAGCCTCGGGGAGCAGTACTTC. It yields the protein CSASSGGSLGEQYF.